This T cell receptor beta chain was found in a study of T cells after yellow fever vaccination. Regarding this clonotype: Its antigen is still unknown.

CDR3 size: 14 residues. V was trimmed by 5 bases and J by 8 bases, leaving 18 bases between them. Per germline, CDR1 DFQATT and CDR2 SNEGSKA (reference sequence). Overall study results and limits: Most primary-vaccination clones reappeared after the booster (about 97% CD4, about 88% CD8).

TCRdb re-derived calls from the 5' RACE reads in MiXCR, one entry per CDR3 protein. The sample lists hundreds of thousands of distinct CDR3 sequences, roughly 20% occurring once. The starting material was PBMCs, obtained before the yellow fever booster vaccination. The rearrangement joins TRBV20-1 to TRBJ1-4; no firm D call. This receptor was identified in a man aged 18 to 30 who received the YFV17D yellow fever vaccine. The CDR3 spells CSADPRQGREKLFF. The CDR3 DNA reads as TGCAGTGCTGACCCCAGGCAAGGCCGGGAAAAACTGTTTTTT.